This T cell receptor beta chain originates from a study of a mutant IDH1 vaccine in newly diagnosed glioma. The time point: week 35, safety follow-up. Every vaccination contained 300 ug of the mutant IDH1 20-mer peptide and was paired with topical imiquimod. With respect to this clone: Antigen unknown.

Findings and caveats of the study: Vaccine-induced responses were seen in roughly 93% of patients, spanning several MHC alleles.

This CDR3 comprises 14 residues. Germline CDR1 and CDR2: MNHEY and SMNVEV (reference sequence). The V and J ends lost 7 bases and 3 bases respectively, with 16 bases between them. Sequencing used immunoSEQ multiplex PCR; TCRdb keeps in-frame clones, though not all of them. The repertoire holds about 54,000 clones, with 80% to 90% as singletons. This sequence joins TRBV27 and TRBJ2-7; a possible D gene is TRBD2 (7 bases). The TCR originated in a man aged 40-50 years with glioma. Sequenced here: PBMCs, sampled from a glioma patient whose treatment included an IDH1 peptide vaccine. The DNA for the CDR3 is TGTGCCAGCAACTCGGGGGGCAGCTTCTACGAGCAGTACTTC. As protein: CASNSGGSFYEQYF.